The next 6 T cell receptor beta chains were all read from a single sample in a study of T cells after yellow fever vaccination. TCRdb redid the calling of the 5' RACE reads with MiXCR, one entry per CDR3 protein. The table has around 530,000 distinct CDR3 sequences, around 17% seen once. Sample: PBMCs, taken around 5 days after the first yellow fever vaccination. These receptors all stem from a man aged 18 to 29 who received the YFV17D yellow fever vaccine.

The J gene is TRBJ2-2, the V gene TRBV7-9; the D call may be TRBD1 or TRBD2 (5 bases each). Trimming stripped 8 bases from V and 5 bases from J, with 6 bases between. The CDR3 extends over 11 amino acids. The V gene's germline CDR1 is SEHNR and CDR2 FQNEAQ (reference sequence). CDR3: CASGGTGELFF. The CDR3 nucleotides are TGTGCCAGCGGGGGAACCGGGGAGCTGTTTTTT.

This clonotype has ten or more counts. The chain couples TRBV9 to TRBJ1-1; D is undetermined. Deletions cut 3 bases from V and 3 bases from J, with 12 bases between. Germline V CDR1 and CDR2: SGDLS, YYNGEE. The CDR3 is made up of 14 amino acids. As DNA, the CDR3 is TGTGCCAGCAGCGCCAGTCGGGCGGACACTGAAGCTTTCTTT. Its translation: CASSASRADTEAFF.

A word on this clonotype: Compared with germline, one end of the junction differs, possibly owing to a read error. The V call is TRBV10-2, the J call TRBJ2-3, with D maybe TRBD2 (7 bases). Germline values: CDR1 WSHSY, CDR2 SAAADI. The CDR3 sequence is 17 residues long. In DNA form, the CDR3 reads TGTGCCAGCAGCCCAGTGACGAACCCGCGGGGGCCAGATACGCAGTATTTT. Its translation: CASSPVTNPRGPDTQYF.

J is TRBJ2-1 and V is TRBV28; TRBD2 aligns across 8 bases. There are 17 residues in the CDR3. CDR1 and CDR2 from the germline V gene are MDHEN and SYDVKM. V shed 8 bases and J 4 bases; nucleotides not matched to a gene: 16. This chain's CDR3 is CASFSPPGSGEYNEQFF. The CDR3 DNA sequence: TGTGCCAGCTTTTCCCCACCGGGTAGCGGGGAGTACAATGAGCAGTTCTTC.

This clonotype was detected only a few times. An end of the junction does not agree with germline; a read error may underlie this. The genes are TRBV19 and TRBJ1-5, with a weak D call TRBD1 (6 bases). The CDR3 totals 13 residues. Per the germline V gene, CDR1 is LNHDA and CDR2 is SQIVND (reference sequence). CDR3 sequence (DNA): TGTGCCAGTAATATAGGGGGGTATCAGCCCCAGCATTTT. Translating it yields CASNIGGYQPQHF.

This clonotype was seen more than once but under ten times. V gene TRBV4-1 combines with J gene TRBJ1-3; D is unresolved. The CDR3 is 17 amino acids. Between the trimmed V and J ends, which lost 2 bases and 2 bases, there was a span of 16 bases. Germline CDR1 and CDR2: MGHRA and YSYEKL. For the CDR3, the DNA is TGCGCCAGCAGCCAAACTTCCTTACAGAGGACTGGAAACACCATATATTTT. It specifies CASSQTSLQRTGNTIYF.